This T cell receptor beta chain was identified in a study of control samples from healthy donors and cancer patients. Trimming removed 1 base from V and 1 base from J, with 22 bases in between. CDR3 length: 19 residues. Germline assignment: CDR1 MGHRA and CDR2 YSYEKL. This clone has a single count. The assay was immunoSEQ multiplex PCR, and TCRdb's table has in-frame clones only and misses some. The sample holds some 120,000 clones, approximately 89% seen once. The source material was blood. V gene TRBV4-1 combines with J gene TRBJ1-1; weak D call: TRBD1 (6 bases). This sequence was found in a man between 18 and 29 years old in good health. CDR3: CASSQGPRGGGPGNTEAFF. CDR3 DNA: TGCGCCAGCAGCCAAGGCCCCCGGGGCGGGGGCCCCGGGAACACTGAAGCTTTCTTT.